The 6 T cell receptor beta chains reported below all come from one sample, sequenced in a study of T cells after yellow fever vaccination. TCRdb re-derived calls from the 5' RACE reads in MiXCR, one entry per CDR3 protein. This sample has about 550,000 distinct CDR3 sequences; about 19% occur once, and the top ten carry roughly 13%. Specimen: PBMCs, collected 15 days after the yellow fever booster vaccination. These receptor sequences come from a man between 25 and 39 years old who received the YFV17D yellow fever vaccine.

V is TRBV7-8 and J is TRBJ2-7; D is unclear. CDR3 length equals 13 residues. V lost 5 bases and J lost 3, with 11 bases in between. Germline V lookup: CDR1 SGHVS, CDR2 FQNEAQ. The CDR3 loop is CASSPPDDYEQYF. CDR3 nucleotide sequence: TGTGCCAGCAGCCCCCCGGACGACTACGAGCAGTACTTC.

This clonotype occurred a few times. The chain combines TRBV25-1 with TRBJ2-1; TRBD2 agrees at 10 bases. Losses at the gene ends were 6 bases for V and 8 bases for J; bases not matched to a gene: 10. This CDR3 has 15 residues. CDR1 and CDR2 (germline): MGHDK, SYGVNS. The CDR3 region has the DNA TGTGCCAGCAGCTCTAGCGGGAGTAGTTTATATGAGCAGTTCTTC. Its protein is CASSSSGSSLYEQFF.

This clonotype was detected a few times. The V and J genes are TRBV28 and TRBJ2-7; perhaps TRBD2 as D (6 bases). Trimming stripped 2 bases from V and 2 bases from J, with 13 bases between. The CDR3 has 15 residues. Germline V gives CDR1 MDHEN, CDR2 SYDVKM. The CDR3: CASSLVVRGAYEQYF. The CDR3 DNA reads TGTGCCAGCAGTTTAGTTGTGCGGGGAGCCTACGAGCAGTACTTC.

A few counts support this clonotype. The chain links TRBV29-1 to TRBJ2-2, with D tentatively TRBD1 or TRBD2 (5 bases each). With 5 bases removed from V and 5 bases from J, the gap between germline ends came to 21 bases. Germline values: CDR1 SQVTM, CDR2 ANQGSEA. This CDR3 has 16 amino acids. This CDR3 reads CSVSLRGDQGTGELFF. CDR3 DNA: TGCAGCGTTTCGCTCCGGGGCGACCAGGGAACCGGGGAGCTGTTTTTT.

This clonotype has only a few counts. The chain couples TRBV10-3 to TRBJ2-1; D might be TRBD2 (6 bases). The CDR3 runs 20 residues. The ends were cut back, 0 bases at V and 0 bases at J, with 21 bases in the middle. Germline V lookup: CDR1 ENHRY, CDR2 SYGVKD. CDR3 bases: TGTGCCATCAGTGAGTCGGCTGGAGCGGGCCCGCCCAGCTCCTACAATGAGCAGTTCTTC. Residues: CAISESAGAGPPSSYNEQFF.

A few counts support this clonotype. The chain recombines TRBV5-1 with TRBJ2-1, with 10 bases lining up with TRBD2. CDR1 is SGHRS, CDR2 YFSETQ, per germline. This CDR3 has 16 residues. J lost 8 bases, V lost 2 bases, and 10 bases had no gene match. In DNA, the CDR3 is TGCGCCAGCAGCTTCGCGCTAGCGGGAGCAGTAGATGAGCAGTTCTTC. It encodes CASSFALAGAVDEQFF.